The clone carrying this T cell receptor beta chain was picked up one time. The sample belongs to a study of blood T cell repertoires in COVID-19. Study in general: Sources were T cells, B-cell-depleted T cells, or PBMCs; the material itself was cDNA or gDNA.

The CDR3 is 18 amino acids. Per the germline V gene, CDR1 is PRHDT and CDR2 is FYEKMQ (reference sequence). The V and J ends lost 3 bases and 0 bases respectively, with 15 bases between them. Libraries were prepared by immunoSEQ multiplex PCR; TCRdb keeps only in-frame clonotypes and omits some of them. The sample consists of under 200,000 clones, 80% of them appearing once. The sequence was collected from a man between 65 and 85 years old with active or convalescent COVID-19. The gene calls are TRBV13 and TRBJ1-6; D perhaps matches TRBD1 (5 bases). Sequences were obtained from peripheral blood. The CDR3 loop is CASSFQRTGSSYNSPLHF. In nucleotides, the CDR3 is TGTGCCAGCAGCTTCCAACGTACAGGTTCCTCCTATAATTCACCCCTCCACTTT.